Sequencing of this TCR beta chain was carried out in a study of blood T cell repertoires in COVID-19. Study context: Both acute and convalescent COVID-19 samples were obtained from the United States, Italy and Spain. T cells, B-cell-depleted T cells, or PBMCs provided the cDNA or gDNA that served as material.

The germline V gene encodes CDR1 SGHAT and CDR2 FQNNGV. The V end lost 3 bases, the J end lost 7 bases, and 13 bases lay between the germline ends. The CDR3 runs to 14 residues. In the authors' workflow: Reference gene primers were amplified, and this amplification served to estimate nucleated cell counts. Sequencing used immunoSEQ multiplex PCR; TCRdb keeps in-frame clones, though not all of them. The V and J calls and clone size were taken over from that table, and D and trimming were inferred from the DNA. Of roughly 200,000 clones listed, approximately 88% are singletons. The sample consisted of peripheral blood. This clonotype was sampled from a woman in her 30s with acute or convalescent COVID-19. The chain links TRBV11-2 to TRBJ1-5; possibly TRBD1 for D (5 bases). DNA of the CDR3: TGTGCCAGCAGCTTGGACGGTGGGGCGCAGCCCCAGCATTTT. Its translation is CASSLDGGAQPQHF.